A selection of T cell receptor beta chains follows, all from one sample in a study of control samples from healthy donors and cancer patients. The table came from immunoSEQ multiplex PCR; TCRdb's copy has only in-frame clones and leaves some out. The data contain about 120,000 clones, approximately 88% of them singletons. Sequenced material: blood. These receptors originate from a man aged 50-59 years in good health. Both conserved end residues are part of each CDR3. D genes are given only for firm matches. Not every row has a clone size; where given, it reads once, few, many or a size class.

>.|TRBJ2-6|.|TRBV10-3
CAISESPGSGANVLTF
TGTGCCATCAGTGAGTCGCCAGGCTCTGGGGCCAACGTCCTGACTTTC
>.|TRBJ2-7|TRBD2|TRBV11-2
CASSLAWLAGDYEQYF
TGTGCCAGCAGCTTAGCCTGGCTAGCGGGAGACTACGAGCAGTACTTC
>.|TRBJ2-1|.|TRBV3-1/TRBV3-2
CASSPRPDNEQFF
TGTGCCAGCAGCCCCCGACCTGACAATGAGCAGTTCTTC
>.|TRBJ2-7|.|TRBV5-6
CASSPGPGHQTYEQYF
TGTGCCAGCAGCCCCGGGCCAGGACACCAAACCTACGAGCAGTACTTC
>.|TRBJ1-3|.|TRBV9
CASSVAPQGLGNTIYF
TGTGCCAGCAGCGTAGCTCCGCAGGGCTTGGGAAACACCATATATTTT
>.|TRBJ2-5|TRBD1|TRBV10-3
CAIGGTGEETQYF
TGTGCCATCGGTGGGACAGGGGAAGAGACCCAGTACTTC
>.|TRBJ1-1|.|TRBV5-1
CASSFGGGNTEAFF
TGCGCCAGCAGCTTCGGCGGGGGAAACACTGAAGCTTTCTTT
>.|TRBJ1-6|TRBD1|TRBV5-1
CASSLGPDGTGDSPLHF
TGCGCCAGCAGCTTAGGGCCGGACGGGACAGGGGATTCACCCCTCCACTTT
>.|TRBJ1-3|.|TRBV6-5
CASGGQSSGNTIYF
TGTGCCAGCGGCGGACAGTCCTCTGGAAACACCATATATTTT
>.|TRBJ2-5|.|TRBV7-6
CASSLVGTQSETQYF
TGTGCCAGCAGCTTAGTTGGGACTCAAAGCGAGACCCAGTACTTC
>.|TRBJ1-6|TRBD1|TRBV6-5
CASWDRGLGNSPLHF
TGTGCCAGCTGGGACAGGGGGCTGGGAAATTCACCCCTCCACTTT
>.|TRBJ2-1|TRBD2|TRBV18
CASSPLAGNEQFF
TGTGCCAGCTCACCACTAGCGGGGAATGAGCAGTTCTTC
>.|TRBJ2-7|TRBD1|TRBV18
CASSPPGTGSPYEQYF
TGTGCCAGCTCACCTCCCGGGACAGGGAGTCCCTACGAGCAGTACTTC
>.|TRBJ2-2|TRBD1|TRBV11-2
CASSLLGTGAVGELFF
TGTGCCAGCAGCTTACTCGGGACAGGGGCGGTCGGGGAGCTGTTTTTT
>.|TRBJ1-1|.|TRBV4-3
CASSQDLGRGGEAFF
TGCGCCAGCAGCCAAGATCTTGGCAGGGGAGGTGAAGCTTTCTTT
>.|TRBJ1-6|.|TRBV9
CASSVDGQGVNSPLHF
TGTGCCAGCAGCGTAGACGGGCAGGGCGTTAATTCACCCCTCCACTTT
>.|TRBJ1-1|.|TRBV15
CATSRDRGRRTEAFF
TGTGCCACCAGCAGAGATAGGGGACGTCGGACTGAAGCTTTCTTT
>.|TRBJ2-7|TRBD1|TRBV7-9
CASSPPPGQGSYEQYF
TGTGCCAGCAGCCCACCTCCGGGACAGGGCTCCTACGAGCAGTACTTC
>.|TRBJ1-1|.|TRBV5-1
CASSLVGNSNTEAFF
TGCGCCAGCAGCTTGGTCGGGAACTCGAACACTGAAGCTTTCTTT
>once|TRBJ2-1|.|TRBV10-3
CAISENKRAGDEQFF
TGTGCCATCAGTGAGAATAAGCGGGCCGGGGATGAGCAGTTCTTC
>.|TRBJ1-2|.|TRBV15
CATSRVLEGGTNYGYTF
TGTGCCACCAGCAGGGTTCTGGAGGGGGGTACCAACTATGGCTACACCTTC
>.|TRBJ2-1|.|TRBV19
CASSMAGDYNEQFF
TGTGCCAGTAGTATGGCAGGGGACTACAATGAGCAGTTCTTC
>once|TRBJ2-7|TRBD2|TRBV14
CASAPGGLVHEQYF
TGTGCCAGCGCCCCGGGAGGGCTAGTCCACGAGCAGTACTTC
>.|TRBJ1-5|.|TRBV5-8
CASTLGGVVQPQHF
TGTGCCAGCACCCTAGGGGGGGTAGTGCAGCCCCAGCATTTT
>few|TRBJ1-1|.|TRBV7-2
CASSFRREAFF
TGTGCCAGCAGCTTTAGGCGTGAAGCTTTCTTT
>.|TRBJ1-3|.|TRBV30
CAWSVPNRGNTIYF
TGTGCCTGGAGTGTTCCCAACAGGGGAAACACCATATATTTT
>.|TRBJ2-6|.|TRBV3-1/TRBV3-2
CASSQVKPVYSSWANVLTF
TGTGCCAGCAGCCAAGTGAAACCGGTATACTCTTCATGGGCCAACGTCCTGACTTTC
>.|TRBJ2-7|.|TRBV6-2/TRBV6-3
CASSYGVSSYEQYF
TGTGCCAGCAGTTACGGCGTAAGCTCCTACGAGCAGTACTTC
>few|TRBJ2-1|.|TRBV10-2
CAGGPGTTLGAYNEQFF
TGCGCCGGCGGGCCCGGGACGACTCTGGGGGCCTACAATGAGCAGTTCTTC
>.|TRBJ2-4|.|TRBV11-2
CASSLKSLGPVAKNIQYF
TGTGCCAGCAGCTTAAAGTCTCTCGGACCTGTCGCCAAAAACATTCAGTACTTC
>.|TRBJ2-1|.|TRBV10-2
CASSESWASYNEQFF
TGCGCCAGCAGTGAGTCGTGGGCCTCTTACAATGAGCAGTTCTTC